These T cell receptor beta chains were read from a single sample in a study of cytomegalovirus exposure and HLA in healthy donors. Data came from immunoSEQ multiplex PCR; TCRdb stores just in-frame clones and leaves some out. The sample has roughly 77,000 clones; roughly a tenth are singletons. The material sequenced was PBMCs. The receptors stem from a man aged 55 to 70 in good health and CMV-seropositive. Both conserved end residues are part of each CDR3. The order of the fields is CDR3 DNA, CDR3 protein, J gene, V gene, clone size, D gene. A D gene is named only where the DNA matches it firmly. Size is stated for part of the rows, as once, few or many counts, or as a class when the clone is expanded.

TGTGCCAGCAGCTCAACTAGCGGGAGTAGCTACAATGAGCAGTTCTTC,CASSSTSGSSYNEQFF,TRBJ2-1,TRBV11-3,NA,TRBD2
TGTGCCAGTACCCCTAGCGGGAGTCCAGATACGCAGTATTTT,CASTPSGSPDTQYF,TRBJ2-3,TRBV19,NA,TRBD2
TGCAGCGCGGGACTGCACAATCAGCCCCAGCATTTT,CSAGLHNQPQHF,TRBJ1-5,TRBV29-1,few,NA
TGTGCAAACACCGGGACTTTTTCCTACGAGCAGTACTTC,CANTGTFSYEQYF,TRBJ2-7,TRBV2,few,NA
TGTGCCAGCACTGCGGGACTATCTTACGAGCAGTACTTC,CASTAGLSYEQYF,TRBJ2-7,TRBV6-5,NA,TRBD2
TGTGCCAGCAGTGAATCGGGACAGAATGAAAAACTGTTTTTT,CASSESGQNEKLFF,TRBJ1-4,TRBV25-1,NA,TRBD1
TGCGCCAGCAGCTTGCTCGGCGGGGGGGTTTCAGCTGAGCAGTTCTTC,CASSLLGGGVSAEQFF,TRBJ2-1,TRBV5-1,NA,TRBD2
TGTGCCAGCAGCAGGGACAGGATCTCTGGAAACACCATATATTTT,CASSRDRISGNTIYF,TRBJ1-3,TRBV7-9,few,TRBD1
TGTGCCAGCTCACCAGATGAGACAAGCAATGAAAAACTGTTTTTT,CASSPDETSNEKLFF,TRBJ1-4,TRBV18,NA,NA
TGTGCCTGGGTTCAGGGGCAGGGAAATGGCTACACCTTC,CAWVQGQGNGYTF,TRBJ1-2,TRBV30,NA,NA
TGTGCCAGCAGGTCCTCAGGGGCAACTGAGACCCAGTACTTC,CASRSSGATETQYF,TRBJ2-5,TRBV6-1,few,NA
TGTGCCAGCAGCACCCCCCCCGACACCCCTGAAGCTTTCTTT,CASSTPPDTPEAFF,TRBJ1-1,TRBV28,NA,NA
TGTGCCACCCGGGACAGTCCCTCCTACGAGCAGTACTTC,CATRDSPSYEQYF,TRBJ2-7,TRBV10-3,few,TRBD1
TGTGCCAGCAGTTTATCTGGGCAGACCCCAACTAATGAAAAACTGTTTTTT,CASSLSGQTPTNEKLFF,TRBJ1-4,TRBV28,NA,NA
TGCGCCAGCAGCCAGACAGGGATTGGGACCCAGTACTTC,CASSQTGIGTQYF,TRBJ2-5,TRBV4-1,NA,TRBD1
TGTGCCAGCAGCCCGGGGGGGATTGAAGCTTTCTTT,CASSPGGIEAFF,TRBJ1-1,TRBV13,NA,NA
TGTGCCAGCAGTGAACTAGCGGAGTACAATGAGCAGTTCTTC,CASSELAEYNEQFF,TRBJ2-1,TRBV25-1,few,TRBD2
TGTGCCAGCGGTAGACAGGGGAAGAACGAGCAGTACTTC,CASGRQGKNEQYF,TRBJ2-7,TRBV27,few,TRBD1
TGTGCCAGCAGTGACATGGGGCGCGTCACCGGGGAGCTGTTTTTT,CASSDMGRVTGELFF,TRBJ2-2,TRBV25-1,NA,NA
TGCGCCAGCAGCCAAGGTCGGACTAGCGGGGGGGACCGGGCCCAGTACTTC,CASSQGRTSGGDRAQYF,TRBJ2-5,TRBV4-1,once,TRBD2
TGTGCCAGCTGCTCGCGACAGGCCTACGAGCAGTACTTC,CASCSRQAYEQYF,TRBJ2-7,TRBV11-2,few,NA
TGTGCCATCGCTGGGGTAGGAGGGACTAGCTCCTACGAGCAGTACTTC,CAIAGVGGTSSYEQYF,TRBJ2-7,TRBV10-3,few,TRBD2
TGTGCCAGCAGCTTAGGTCTGCCAGTGATGAACACTGAAGCTTTCTTT,CASSLGLPVMNTEAFF,TRBJ1-1,TRBV7-2,NA,NA
TGTGCCAGCAGCTTTAGCGGGGGCCTCCCCACAGATACGCAGTATTTT,CASSFSGGLPTDTQYF,TRBJ2-3,TRBV7-6,many,TRBD2
TGTGCCTGGAGCCTCCCGGGTTTGGGCCAAGAGACCCAGTACTTC,CAWSLPGLGQETQYF,TRBJ2-5,TRBV30,few,NA
TGTGCCAGCAGCTTAGGATCCGGGACTACCTACAATGAGCAGTTCTTC,CASSLGSGTTYNEQFF,TRBJ2-1,TRBV13,few,TRBD2
TGTGCCAGTAGAACGGGACTAGCGGGAGGGAGTGAGCAGTTCTTC,CASRTGLAGGSEQFF,TRBJ2-1,TRBV19,few,TRBD2
TGCGCCAGCGGTCCAGGGGTCGGTTCACCCCTCCACTTT,CASGPGVGSPLHF,TRBJ1-6,TRBV5-1,NA,NA
TGTGCCAGCAGTCGACAGGGACACGACCCTCATTTCTTT,CASSRQGHDPHFF,TRBJ1-1,TRBV14,NA,TRBD1
TGTGCCAGCAGTCCCCGGACTAGCGGGAGAGATGAGCAGTTCTTC,CASSPRTSGRDEQFF,TRBJ2-1,TRBV28,NA,TRBD2
TGTGCCAGCAGTCCTGCCTCGCAGGGGATCGGTGAAAAACTGTTTTTT,CASSPASQGIGEKLFF,TRBJ1-4,TRBV28,NA,NA
TGTGCCATCAGCATGAACACTGAAGCTTTCTTT,CAISMNTEAFF,TRBJ1-1,TRBV10-3,NA,NA
TGTGCCAGCAGAGAAACAGGGGACGACTATGGCTACACCTTC,CASRETGDDYGYTF,TRBJ1-2,TRBV6-6,few,TRBD1
TGCGCCAGCAGCTTGGTTTCAGGGGGCTCCTACGAGCAGTACTTC,CASSLVSGGSYEQYF,TRBJ2-7,TRBV5-1,medium-sized,TRBD1
TGTGCCAGCAGCTCAGAGGCCCATAATTCACCCCTCCACTTT,CASSSEAHNSPLHF,TRBJ1-6,TRBV7-3,NA,NA
TGTGCCAGCAGCTCTACAGGGAGCCAATACGGAAACACCATATATTTT,CASSSTGSQYGNTIYF,TRBJ1-3,TRBV11-2,NA,NA
TGTGCCAGCAGCGTAGGAGCAGGGGCTAACTATGGCTACACCTTC,CASSVGAGANYGYTF,TRBJ1-2,TRBV9,NA,NA
TGTGCCAGCAGAAGGTCCATGGACAGTTATCAGCCCCAGCATTTT,CASRRSMDSYQPQHF,TRBJ1-5,TRBV6-5,NA,NA
TGTGCCAGCTCACGCCCGGGAGACCAAGAGACCCAGTACTTC,CASSRPGDQETQYF,TRBJ2-5,TRBV18,NA,NA
TGCGCCAGCAGCTTGGAAGGGGTAGATACGCAGTATTTT,CASSLEGVDTQYF,TRBJ2-3,TRBV5-1,few,NA
TGTGCCAGCATTAACCCGGGACAGTGGGAGCAGTACTTC,CASINPGQWEQYF,TRBJ2-7,TRBV28,few,TRBD1
TGTGCCAGCAGCTTAGGCAGGGTTTCCTCCGGTACGCAGTATTTT,CASSLGRVSSGTQYF,TRBJ2-3,TRBV7-6,NA,NA
TGTGCCAGCAGTTTATTCGAGTCCTACGAGCAGTACTTC,CASSLFESYEQYF,TRBJ2-7,TRBV27,NA,NA
TGTGCCAGTAAACAGGGACAAGAGACCCAGTACTTC,CASKQGQETQYF,TRBJ2-5,TRBV5-6,few,NA
TGTGCCATCAGCAGAGAGAAAGAACTAGTGGGCCGGGGTACGCAGTATTTT,CAISREKELVGRGTQYF,TRBJ2-3,TRBV10-3,few,NA
TGTGCCAGCAGCTTAGAGGGGTCAGGGGGCCAAGAGACCCAGTACTTC,CASSLEGSGGQETQYF,TRBJ2-5,TRBV7-6,NA,TRBD1
TGTGCCTGGAGCAAGGGTAGCGGGGGGGGTAGCACAGATACGCAGTATTTT,CAWSKGSGGGSTDTQYF,TRBJ2-3,TRBV30,NA,TRBD2
TGTGCTAGTGCCTGGACAGGGAGTCAAGAGACCCAGTACTTC,CASAWTGSQETQYF,TRBJ2-5,TRBV12-5,NA,TRBD1
TGTGCCAGCAGCCCCCCCGGGGAGGGACAGCCCCAGCATTTT,CASSPPGEGQPQHF,TRBJ1-5,TRBV6-5,few,NA
TGCGCCAGCAGCCCCGGGGGAAGCGGGAGTATAGATACGCAGTATTTT,CASSPGGSGSIDTQYF,TRBJ2-3,TRBV5-1,few,TRBD2
TGTGCCAGCAGGCGACAGGAGAATCAGCCCCAGCATTTT,CASRRQENQPQHF,TRBJ1-5,TRBV7-2,few,NA
TGTGCCAGCAGTCTGAGTTTTAACACTGAAGCTTTCTTT,CASSLSFNTEAFF,TRBJ1-1,TRBV28,NA,NA
TGTGCCAGCAGTACGGACAGGGACGGAAAACTGTTTTTT,CASSTDRDGKLFF,TRBJ1-4,TRBV5-4,few,TRBD1
TGTGCCAGCAGCGTAGATTGGGCGACCACTGAAGCTTTCTTT,CASSVDWATTEAFF,TRBJ1-1,TRBV9,NA,NA
TGTGCCAGCAGTGGGCAGGGAAATACTGAAGCTTTCTTT,CASSGQGNTEAFF,TRBJ1-1,TRBV2,NA,NA
TGTGCCAGTAGTATTGCAGAGGTCAATCAGCCCCAGCATTTT,CASSIAEVNQPQHF,TRBJ1-5,TRBV19,few,NA
TGTGCCAGCACCCAGAGGGAGCGGGGGCTCACCGGGGAGCTGTTTTTT,CASTQRERGLTGELFF,TRBJ2-2,TRBV11-2,NA,TRBD2
TGTGCCAGCAGCCACTCGGGTCTGAATGAGCAGTTCTTC,CASSHSGLNEQFF,TRBJ2-1,TRBV27,NA,NA
TGTGCCAGCAGTCCACCTCAGAATGAGCAGTTCTTC,CASSPPQNEQFF,TRBJ2-1,TRBV13,few,NA